The rows below give T cell receptor beta chains drawn from one sample of a study of T cells in Graves' hyperthyroidism and ophthalmopathy. Via MiXCR, TCRdb re-called the multiplex PCR reads, giving one row per CDR3 protein. The sample has 600,000 to 700,000 distinct CDR3 sequences, roughly 15% seen once; the top ten hold around 4.1%. Sequenced: blood. All receptors derive from a woman in her 40s with Graves' ophthalmopathy. Each CDR3 is given with its conserved first and last residue. D genes are given only for firm matches. Rows may omit the clone size; those that give it use once, few, many or a size class.

many,TRBJ2-7,14,NA,TRBV15,TGTGCCACCAGCACAATGGGGGGTGGGTACGAGCAGTACTTC,CATSTMGGGYEQYF
many,TRBJ1-5,15,NA,TRBV19,TGTGCCAGTAGTAAGTCAGTGGGGGGCAATCAGCCCCAGCATTTT,CASSKSVGGNQPQHF
NA,TRBJ2-7,14,NA,TRBV27,TGTGCCAGCAGTTTATTTCGGGGGGCTTACGAGCAGTACTTC,CASSLFRGAYEQYF
NA,TRBJ2-7,16,TRBD2,TRBV20-1,TGCAGTGCCAGGACTAGCGGGAGGGCCAGGGCTTACGAGCAGTACTTC,CSARTSGRARAYEQYF
many,TRBJ2-7,15,TRBD1,TRBV5-1,TGCGCCAGCAGCCCCGGGGGACAGGGGGCCTACGAGCAGTACTTC,CASSPGGQGAYEQYF
many,TRBJ1-2,15,TRBD1,TRBV19,TGTGCCAGTAGTACGGGACAGGGGAACGGCTATGGCTACACCTTC,CASSTGQGNGYGYTF
many,TRBJ1-2,14,NA,TRBV19,TGTGCCAGTAGCGTCGCAGGGCCTAACTATGGCTACACCTTC,CASSVAGPNYGYTF
NA,TRBJ2-5,10,NA,TRBV2,TGTGCCAGCAGTGATATGACCCAGTACTTC,CASSDMTQYF
many,TRBJ1-1,14,NA,TRBV7-9,TGTGCCAGCAGCTTAGGGACCGGGGACACTGAAGCTTTCTTT,CASSLGTGDTEAFF
many,TRBJ2-2,14,NA,TRBV19,TGTGCCAGTAGTATTCCGGGGTGGACCGGGGAGCTGTTTTTT,CASSIPGWTGELFF
many,TRBJ2-7,15,NA,TRBV20-1,TGCAGTGCTAGAGATCCTGGCGGTAATCGGTACGAGCAGTACTTC,CSARDPGGNRYEQYF
few,TRBJ1-2,14,NA,TRBV20-1,TGCAGTGCTTCCCTCAGGGAGACCAGCTATGGCTACACCTTC,CSASLRETSYGYTF
few,TRBJ2-7,18,NA,TRBV14,TGTGCCAGCAGCCCGCCCCCAACCCTAGCGTCCCACTCCTACGAGCAGTACTTC,CASSPPPTLASHSYEQYF
NA,TRBJ2-4,20,TRBD2,TRBV3-1,TGTGCCAGCAGCCCTCAACGGGGTTCCCTAGCGGGATTGGCCAAAAACATTCAGTACTTC,CASSPQRGSLAGLAKNIQYF
few,TRBJ1-6,15,TRBD1,TRBV19,TGTGCCAGTAGAAGGGACAGGGGTCGGAATTCACCCCTCCACTTT,CASRRDRGRNSPLHF